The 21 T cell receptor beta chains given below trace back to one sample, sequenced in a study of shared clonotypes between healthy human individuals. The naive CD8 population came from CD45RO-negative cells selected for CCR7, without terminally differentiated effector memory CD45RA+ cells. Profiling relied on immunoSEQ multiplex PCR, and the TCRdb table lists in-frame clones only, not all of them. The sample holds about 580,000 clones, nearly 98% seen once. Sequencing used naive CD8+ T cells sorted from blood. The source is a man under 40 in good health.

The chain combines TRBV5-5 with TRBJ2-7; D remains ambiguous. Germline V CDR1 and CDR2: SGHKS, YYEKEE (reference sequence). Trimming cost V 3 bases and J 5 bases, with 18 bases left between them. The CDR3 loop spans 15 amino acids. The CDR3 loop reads CASSYPRDPKHEQYF. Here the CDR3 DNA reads TGTGCCAGCAGCTACCCTAGGGATCCAAAACACGAGCAGTACTTC.

The CDR3 nucleotides read TGCGCCAGCAGCTGGGGGACGGATTCCTACGAGCAGTACTTC. It yields the protein CASSWGTDSYEQYF. This sequence joins TRBV5-1 and TRBJ2-7; D tentatively fits TRBD1 or TRBD2 (5 bases each). Per germline, CDR1 SGHRS and CDR2 YFSETQ. The length of the CDR3 is 14 residues. V dropped 3 bases and J dropped 1 base, with 11 bases sitting between them. The variable domain in full, completed from reference TRBV5-1 and TRBJ2-7, reads KAGVTQTPRYLIKTRGQQVTLSCSPISGHRSVSWYQQTPGQGLQFLFEYFSETQRNKGNFPGRFSGRQFSNSRSEMNVSTLELGDSALYLCASSWGTDSYEQYFGPGTRLTVT.

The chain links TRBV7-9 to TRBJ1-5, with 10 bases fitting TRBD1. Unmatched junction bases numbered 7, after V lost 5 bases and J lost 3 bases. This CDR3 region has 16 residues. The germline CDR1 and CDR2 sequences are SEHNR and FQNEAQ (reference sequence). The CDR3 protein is CASSDKGQGNNQPQHF. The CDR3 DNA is TGTGCCAGCAGCGACAAGGGACAGGGGAACAATCAGCCCCAGCATTTT.

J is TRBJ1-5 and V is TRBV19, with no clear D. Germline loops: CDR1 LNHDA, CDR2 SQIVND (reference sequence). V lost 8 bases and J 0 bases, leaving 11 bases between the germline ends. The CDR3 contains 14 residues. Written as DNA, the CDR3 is TGTGCCAGTTCCGAGCTGATTAGCAATCAGCCCCAGCATTTT. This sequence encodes CASSELISNQPQHF.

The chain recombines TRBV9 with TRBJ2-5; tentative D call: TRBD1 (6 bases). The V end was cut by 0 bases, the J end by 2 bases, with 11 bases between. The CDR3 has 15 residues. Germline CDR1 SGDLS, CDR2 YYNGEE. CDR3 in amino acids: CASSVAGGSQETQYF. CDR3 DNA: TGTGCCAGCAGCGTAGCTGGGGGCTCACAAGAGACCCAGTACTTC.

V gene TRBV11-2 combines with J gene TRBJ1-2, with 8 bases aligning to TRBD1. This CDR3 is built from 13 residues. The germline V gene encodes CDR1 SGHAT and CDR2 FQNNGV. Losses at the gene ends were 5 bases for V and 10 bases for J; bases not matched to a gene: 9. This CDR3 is CASSPGTGLHYTF. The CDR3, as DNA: TGTGCCAGCAGCCCTGGGACAGGCCTTCACTACACCTTC.

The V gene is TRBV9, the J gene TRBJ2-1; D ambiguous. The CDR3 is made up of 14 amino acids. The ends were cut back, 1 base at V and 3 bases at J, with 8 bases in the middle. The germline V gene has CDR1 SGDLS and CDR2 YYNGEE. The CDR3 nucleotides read TGTGCCAGCAGCGTAAGCAACCTCTACAATGAGCAGTTCTTC. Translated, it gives CASSVSNLYNEQFF.

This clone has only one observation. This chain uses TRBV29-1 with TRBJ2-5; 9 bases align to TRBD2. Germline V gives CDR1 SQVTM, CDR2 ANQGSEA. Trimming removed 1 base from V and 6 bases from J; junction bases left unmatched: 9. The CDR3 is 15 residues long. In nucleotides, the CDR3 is TGCAGCGTTGAAGGACGCCTAGCGGGACTTAAGACCCAGTACTTC. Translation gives CSVEGRLAGLKTQYF.

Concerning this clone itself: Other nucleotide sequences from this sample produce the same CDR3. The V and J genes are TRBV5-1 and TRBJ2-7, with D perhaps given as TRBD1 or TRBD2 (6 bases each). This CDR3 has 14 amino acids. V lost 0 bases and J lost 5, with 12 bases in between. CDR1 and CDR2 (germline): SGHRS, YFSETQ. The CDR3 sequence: CASSLGGGGNEQYF. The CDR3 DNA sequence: TGCGCCAGCAGCTTGGGTGGAGGGGGAAACGAGCAGTACTTC.

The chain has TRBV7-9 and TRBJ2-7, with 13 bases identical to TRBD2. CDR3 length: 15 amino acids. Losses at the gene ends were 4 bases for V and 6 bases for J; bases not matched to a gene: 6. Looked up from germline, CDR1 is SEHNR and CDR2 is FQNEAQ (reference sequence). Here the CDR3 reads CASSWTSGSPLEQYF. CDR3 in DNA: TGTGCCAGCAGCTGGACTAGCGGGAGCCCCCTCGAGCAGTACTTC.

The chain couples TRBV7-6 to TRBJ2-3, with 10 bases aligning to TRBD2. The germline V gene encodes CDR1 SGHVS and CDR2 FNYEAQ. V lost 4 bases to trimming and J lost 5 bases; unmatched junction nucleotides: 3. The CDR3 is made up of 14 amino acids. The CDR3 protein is CASSWTSGGDTQYF. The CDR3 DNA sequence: TGTGCCAGCAGCTGGACTAGCGGAGGAGATACGCAGTATTTT.

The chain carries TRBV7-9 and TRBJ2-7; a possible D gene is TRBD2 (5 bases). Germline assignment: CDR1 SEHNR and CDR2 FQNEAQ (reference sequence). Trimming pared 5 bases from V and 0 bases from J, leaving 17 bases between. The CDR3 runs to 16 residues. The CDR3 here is CASSPSEGSSSYEQYF. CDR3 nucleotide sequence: TGTGCCAGCAGCCCCAGTGAGGGTTCGAGCTCCTACGAGCAGTACTTC.

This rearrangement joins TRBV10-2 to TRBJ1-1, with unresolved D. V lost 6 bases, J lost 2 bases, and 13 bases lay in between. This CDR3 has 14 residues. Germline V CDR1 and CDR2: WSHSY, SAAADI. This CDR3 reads CASSPGAVNTEAFF. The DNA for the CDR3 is TGCGCCAGCAGCCCGGGAGCGGTCAACACTGAAGCTTTCTTT.

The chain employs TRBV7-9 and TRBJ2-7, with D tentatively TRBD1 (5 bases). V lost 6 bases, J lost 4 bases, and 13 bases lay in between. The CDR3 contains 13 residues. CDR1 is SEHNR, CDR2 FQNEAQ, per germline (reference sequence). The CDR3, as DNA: TGTGCCAGCAGTTATTTAGGGGATTACGAGCAGTACTTC. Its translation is CASSYLGDYEQYF.

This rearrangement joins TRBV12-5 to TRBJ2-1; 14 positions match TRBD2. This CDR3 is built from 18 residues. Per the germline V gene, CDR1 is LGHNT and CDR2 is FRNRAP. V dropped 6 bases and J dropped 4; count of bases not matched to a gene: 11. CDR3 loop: CASGPGTSGSGRYNEQFF. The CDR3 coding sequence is TGTGCTAGTGGCCCAGGGACTAGCGGGAGCGGGAGGTACAATGAGCAGTTCTTC.

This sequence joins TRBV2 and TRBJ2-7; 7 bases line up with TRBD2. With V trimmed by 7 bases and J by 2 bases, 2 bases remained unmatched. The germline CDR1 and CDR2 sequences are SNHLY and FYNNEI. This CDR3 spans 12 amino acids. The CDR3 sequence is CASMGGAYEQYF. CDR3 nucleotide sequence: TGTGCCAGCATGGGGGGGGCCTACGAGCAGTACTTC.

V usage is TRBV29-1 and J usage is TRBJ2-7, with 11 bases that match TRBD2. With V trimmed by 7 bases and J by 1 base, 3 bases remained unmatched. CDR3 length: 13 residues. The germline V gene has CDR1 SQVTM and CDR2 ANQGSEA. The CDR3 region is CSGIAGGSYEQYF. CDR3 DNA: TGCAGCGGTATAGCGGGAGGGTCCTACGAGCAGTACTTC.

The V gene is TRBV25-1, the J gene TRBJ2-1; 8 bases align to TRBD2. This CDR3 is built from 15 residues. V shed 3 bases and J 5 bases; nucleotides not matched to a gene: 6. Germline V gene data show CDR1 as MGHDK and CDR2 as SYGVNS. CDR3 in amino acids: CASSDPGLGDNEQFF. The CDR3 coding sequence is TGTGCCAGCAGTGACCCGGGACTAGGGGACAATGAGCAGTTCTTC.

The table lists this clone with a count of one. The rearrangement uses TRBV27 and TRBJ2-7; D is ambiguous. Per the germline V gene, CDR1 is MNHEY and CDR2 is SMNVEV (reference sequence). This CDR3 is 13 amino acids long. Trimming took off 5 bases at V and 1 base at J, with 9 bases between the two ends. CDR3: CASSTRISYEQYF. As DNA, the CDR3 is TGTGCCAGCAGTACCCGAATATCCTACGAGCAGTACTTC.

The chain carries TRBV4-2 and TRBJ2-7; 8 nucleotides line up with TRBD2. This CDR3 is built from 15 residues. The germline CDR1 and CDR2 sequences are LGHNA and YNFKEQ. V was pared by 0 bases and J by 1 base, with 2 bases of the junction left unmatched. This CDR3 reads CASSQDREGSYEQYF. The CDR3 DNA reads TGTGCCAGCAGCCAAGATCGGGAGGGATCCTACGAGCAGTACTTC.

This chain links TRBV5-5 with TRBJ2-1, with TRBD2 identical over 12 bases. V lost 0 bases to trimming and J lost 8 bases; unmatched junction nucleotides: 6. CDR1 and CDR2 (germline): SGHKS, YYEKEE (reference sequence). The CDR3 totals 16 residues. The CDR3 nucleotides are TGTGCCAGCAGCTTGGGTCTAGCGGGAGGGGAGGATGAGCAGTTCTTC. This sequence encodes CASSLGLAGGEDEQFF.